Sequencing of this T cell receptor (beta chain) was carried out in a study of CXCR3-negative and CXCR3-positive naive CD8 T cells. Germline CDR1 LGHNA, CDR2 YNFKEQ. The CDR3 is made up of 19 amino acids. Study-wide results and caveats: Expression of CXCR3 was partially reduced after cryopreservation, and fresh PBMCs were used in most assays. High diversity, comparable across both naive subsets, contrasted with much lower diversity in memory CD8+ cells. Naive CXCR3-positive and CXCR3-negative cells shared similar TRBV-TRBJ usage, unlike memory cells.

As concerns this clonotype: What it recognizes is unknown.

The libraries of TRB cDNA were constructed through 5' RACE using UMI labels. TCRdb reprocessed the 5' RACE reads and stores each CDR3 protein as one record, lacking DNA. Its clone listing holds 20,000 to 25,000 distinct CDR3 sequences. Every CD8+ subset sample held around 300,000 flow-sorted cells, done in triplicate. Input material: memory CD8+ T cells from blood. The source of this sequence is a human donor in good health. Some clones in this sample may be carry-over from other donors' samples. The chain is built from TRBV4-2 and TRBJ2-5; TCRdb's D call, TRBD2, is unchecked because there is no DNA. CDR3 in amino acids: CASSQEATWLAGGQETQYF.